This T cell receptor (beta chain) is drawn from a study of cytotoxic CD8 clonotypes in ibrutinib-treated CLL. Study at large: Researchers reported around 10 relapsed/refractory and 15 treatment-naive patients, some 18 of them IGHV unmutated. Patients attained approximately 25 partial and 2 complete responses; at median about 74 months, around 15 remained remitted while about twelve progressed.

Sequencing used immunoSEQ multiplex PCR; TCRdb keeps in-frame clones, though not all of them. The sample has fewer than 400,000 clones, roughly two thirds seen once. This TCR came from a human donor with chronic lymphocytic leukemia. The starting material was PBMCs, obtained after 36 months of ibrutinib treatment.

CDR3: CASSSQGRNQPQHF. CDR3 sequence (DNA): TGTGCCAGCAGCTCCCAGGGAAGGAATCAGCCCCAGCATTTT. This chain joins TRBV5-4 and TRBJ1-5, with TRBD1 as a possible D gene (5 bases). V was cut by 3 bases and J by 4 bases, with 11 bases left in between. The CDR3 spans 14 residues. Germline CDR1 SGHNT, CDR2 YYREEE (reference sequence). Combining the CDR3 with reference TRBV5-4 and TRBJ1-5 gives the whole variable domain ETGVTQSPTHLIKTRGQQVTLRCSSQSGHNTVSWYQQALGQGPQFIFQYYREEENGRGNFPPRFSGLQFPNYSSELNVNALELDDSALYLCASSSQGRNQPQHFGDGTRLSIL.